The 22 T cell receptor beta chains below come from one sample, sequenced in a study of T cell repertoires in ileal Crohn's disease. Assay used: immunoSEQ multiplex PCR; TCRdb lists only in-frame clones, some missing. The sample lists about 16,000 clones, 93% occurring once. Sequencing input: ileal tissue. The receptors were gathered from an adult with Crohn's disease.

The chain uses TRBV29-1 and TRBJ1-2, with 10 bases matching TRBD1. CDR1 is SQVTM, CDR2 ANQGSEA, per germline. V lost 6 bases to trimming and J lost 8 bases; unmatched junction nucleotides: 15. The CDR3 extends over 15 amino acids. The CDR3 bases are TGCAGCGTGGCCACTAGATTCGGGACAGGGGACGGCTACACCTTC. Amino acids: CSVATRFGTGDGYTF.

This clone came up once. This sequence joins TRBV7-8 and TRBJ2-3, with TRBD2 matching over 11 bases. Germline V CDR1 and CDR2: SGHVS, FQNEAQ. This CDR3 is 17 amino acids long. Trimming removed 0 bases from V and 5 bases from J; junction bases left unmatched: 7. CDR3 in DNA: TGTGCCAGCAGCTTAGCGCTCCTAGCGGGGGGTAGAGATACGCAGTATTTT. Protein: CASSLALLAGGRDTQYF.

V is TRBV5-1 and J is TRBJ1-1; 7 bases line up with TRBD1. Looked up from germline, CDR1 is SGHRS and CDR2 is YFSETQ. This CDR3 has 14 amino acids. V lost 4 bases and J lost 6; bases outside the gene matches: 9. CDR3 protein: CASSVVGRGAEAFF. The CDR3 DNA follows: TGCGCCAGCAGCGTTGTAGGCAGGGGGGCTGAAGCTTTCTTT.

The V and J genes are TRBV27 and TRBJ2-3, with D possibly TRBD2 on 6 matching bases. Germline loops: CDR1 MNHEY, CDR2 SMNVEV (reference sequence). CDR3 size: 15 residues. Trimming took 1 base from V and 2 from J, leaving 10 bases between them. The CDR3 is CASSLLGGTTDTQYF. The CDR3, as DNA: TGTGCCAGCAGTTTATTGGGAGGCACCACAGATACGCAGTATTTT.

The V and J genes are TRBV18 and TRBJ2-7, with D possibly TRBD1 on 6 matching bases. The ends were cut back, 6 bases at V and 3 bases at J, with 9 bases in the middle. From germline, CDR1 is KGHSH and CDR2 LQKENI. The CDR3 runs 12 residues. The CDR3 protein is CASSQGSYEQYF. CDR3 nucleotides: TGTGCCAGCTCTCAGGGGAGCTACGAGCAGTACTTC.

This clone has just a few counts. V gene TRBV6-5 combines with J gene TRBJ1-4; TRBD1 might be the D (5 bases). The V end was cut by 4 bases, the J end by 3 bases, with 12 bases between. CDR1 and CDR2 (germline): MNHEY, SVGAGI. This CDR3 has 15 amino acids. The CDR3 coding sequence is TGTGCCAGCAGTTCGGAGGGGCAGTCTAATGAAAAACTGTTTTTT. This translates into CASSSEGQSNEKLFF.

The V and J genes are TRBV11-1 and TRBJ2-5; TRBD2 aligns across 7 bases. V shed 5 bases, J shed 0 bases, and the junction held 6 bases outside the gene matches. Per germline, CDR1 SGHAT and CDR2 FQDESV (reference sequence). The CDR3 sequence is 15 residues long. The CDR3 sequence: CASSPGTTYQETQYF. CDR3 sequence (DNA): TGTGCCAGCAGCCCCGGGACTACGTACCAAGAGACCCAGTACTTC.

The CDR3 DNA reads as TGTGCCAGCAGCTTACGGGGAGGGACTGAAGCTTTCTTT. Translated, it gives CASSLRGGTEAFF. This chain connects TRBV7-3 to TRBJ1-1; D ambiguous. Germline loops: CDR1 SGHTA, CDR2 FQGTGA. Trimming shortened V by 2 bases and J by 5 bases, and 9 bases separated the two germline ends. The CDR3 length is 13 residues.

The CDR3 bases are TGCGCCAGCAGCCTCATGAGAGTCAGCGGGGGCTCCTACAATGAGCAGTTCTTC. Amino acid sequence: CASSLMRVSGGSYNEQFF. The rearrangement uses TRBV4-1 and TRBJ2-1, with TRBD2 identical over 8 bases. This CDR3 spans 18 amino acids. The V gene end was trimmed by 4 bases and the J gene end by 0 bases; junction bases not matched to a gene: 11. Per the germline V gene, CDR1 is MGHRA and CDR2 is YSYEKL.

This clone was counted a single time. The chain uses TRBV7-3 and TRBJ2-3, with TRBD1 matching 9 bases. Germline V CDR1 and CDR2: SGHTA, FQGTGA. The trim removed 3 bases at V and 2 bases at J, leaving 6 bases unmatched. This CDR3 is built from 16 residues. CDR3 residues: CASSFGQGLNTDTQYF. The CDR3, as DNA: TGTGCCAGCAGCTTTGGACAGGGGTTAAACACAGATACGCAGTATTTT.

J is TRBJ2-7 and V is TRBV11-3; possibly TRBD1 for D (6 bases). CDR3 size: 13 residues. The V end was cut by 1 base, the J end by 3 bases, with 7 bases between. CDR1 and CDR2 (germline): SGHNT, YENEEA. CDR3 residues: CASSLGGGYEQYF. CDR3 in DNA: TGTGCCAGCAGCTTAGGAGGGGGCTACGAGCAGTACTTC.

DNA of the CDR3: TGCGCCAGCAGCCTACAGGGCACCGGGGAGCTGTTTTTT. Encoded protein: CASSLQGTGELFF. The chain uses TRBV5-1 and TRBJ2-2, with a tentative D call TRBD1 (6 bases). Deletions cut 4 bases from V and 4 bases from J, with 8 bases between. Germline-derived CDR1 and CDR2 are SGHRS and YFSETQ. The CDR3 has 13 amino acids.

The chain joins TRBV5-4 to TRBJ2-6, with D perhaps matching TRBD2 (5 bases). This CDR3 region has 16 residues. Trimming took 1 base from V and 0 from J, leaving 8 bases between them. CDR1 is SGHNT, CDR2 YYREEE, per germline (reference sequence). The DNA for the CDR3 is TGTGCCAGCAGCTTGCGGACTTTCTCTGGGGCCAACGTCCTGACTTTC. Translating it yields CASSLRTFSGANVLTF.

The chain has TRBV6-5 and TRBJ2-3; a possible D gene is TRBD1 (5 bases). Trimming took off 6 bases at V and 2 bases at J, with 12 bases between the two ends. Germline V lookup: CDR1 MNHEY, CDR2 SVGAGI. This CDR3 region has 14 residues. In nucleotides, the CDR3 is TGTGCCAGCAGATTACAGGAATTCACAGATACGCAGTATTTT. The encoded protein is CASRLQEFTDTQYF.

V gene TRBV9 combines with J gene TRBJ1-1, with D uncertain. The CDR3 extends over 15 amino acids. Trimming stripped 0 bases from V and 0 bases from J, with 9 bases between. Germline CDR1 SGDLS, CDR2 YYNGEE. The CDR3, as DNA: TGTGCCAGCAGCGTAGAGCCGGGGATGAACACTGAAGCTTTCTTT. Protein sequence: CASSVEPGMNTEAFF.

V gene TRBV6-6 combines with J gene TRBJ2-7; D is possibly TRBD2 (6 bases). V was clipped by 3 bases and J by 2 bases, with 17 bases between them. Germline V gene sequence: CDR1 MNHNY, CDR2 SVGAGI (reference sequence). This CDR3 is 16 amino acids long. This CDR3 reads CASSYGDFGEPYEQYF. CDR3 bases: TGTGCCAGCAGTTATGGGGACTTTGGAGAGCCCTACGAGCAGTACTTC.

In nucleotides, the CDR3 is TGTGCCAGTAGTTCAGGTGATATCGACAATGAAAAACTGTTTTTT. Its protein product is CASSSGDIDNEKLFF. V usage is TRBV19 and J usage is TRBJ1-4; unclear D gene. Trimming left V 5 bases short and J 5 bases short, with 15 bases between. Germline V gene data show CDR1 as LNHDA and CDR2 as SQIVND (reference sequence). The CDR3 is 15 amino acids.

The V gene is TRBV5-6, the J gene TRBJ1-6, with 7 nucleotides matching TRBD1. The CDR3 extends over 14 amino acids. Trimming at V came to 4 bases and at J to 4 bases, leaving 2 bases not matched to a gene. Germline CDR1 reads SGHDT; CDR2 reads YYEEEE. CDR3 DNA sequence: TGTGCCAGCAGCCTGACAGGGTATAATTCACCCCTCCACTTT. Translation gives CASSLTGYNSPLHF.

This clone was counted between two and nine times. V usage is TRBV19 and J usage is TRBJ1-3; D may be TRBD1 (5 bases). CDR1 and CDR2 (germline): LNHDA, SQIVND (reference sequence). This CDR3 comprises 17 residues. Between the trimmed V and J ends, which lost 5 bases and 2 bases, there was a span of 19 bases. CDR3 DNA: TGTGCCAGTAGTCCCGGGACTTACTTTGCCCCTGGAAACACCATATATTTT. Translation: CASSPGTYFAPGNTIYF.

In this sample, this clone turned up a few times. CDR3 DNA: TGCGCCAGCAGCCAAACCAGGGGAGTCTCTGGCTACACCTTC. Encoded protein: CASSQTRGVSGYTF. The chain uses TRBV4-3 and TRBJ1-2; perhaps TRBD1 as D (6 bases). The V and J ends lost 2 bases and 7 bases respectively, with 14 bases between them. Germline assignment: CDR1 LGHNA and CDR2 YSLEER. The CDR3 extends over 14 amino acids.

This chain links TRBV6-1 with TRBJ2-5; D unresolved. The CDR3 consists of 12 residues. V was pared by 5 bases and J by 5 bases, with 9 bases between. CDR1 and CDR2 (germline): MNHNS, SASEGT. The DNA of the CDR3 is TGTGCCAGCAGTTCTCCAGTGGAGACCCAGTACTTC. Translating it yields CASSSPVETQYF.

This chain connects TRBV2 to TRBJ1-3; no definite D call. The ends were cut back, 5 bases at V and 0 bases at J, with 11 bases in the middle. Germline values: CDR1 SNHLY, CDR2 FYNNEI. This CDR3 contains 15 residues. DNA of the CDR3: TGTGCCAGCAGTACGGGTGGCTACTCTGGAAACACCATATATTTT. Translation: CASSTGGYSGNTIYF.